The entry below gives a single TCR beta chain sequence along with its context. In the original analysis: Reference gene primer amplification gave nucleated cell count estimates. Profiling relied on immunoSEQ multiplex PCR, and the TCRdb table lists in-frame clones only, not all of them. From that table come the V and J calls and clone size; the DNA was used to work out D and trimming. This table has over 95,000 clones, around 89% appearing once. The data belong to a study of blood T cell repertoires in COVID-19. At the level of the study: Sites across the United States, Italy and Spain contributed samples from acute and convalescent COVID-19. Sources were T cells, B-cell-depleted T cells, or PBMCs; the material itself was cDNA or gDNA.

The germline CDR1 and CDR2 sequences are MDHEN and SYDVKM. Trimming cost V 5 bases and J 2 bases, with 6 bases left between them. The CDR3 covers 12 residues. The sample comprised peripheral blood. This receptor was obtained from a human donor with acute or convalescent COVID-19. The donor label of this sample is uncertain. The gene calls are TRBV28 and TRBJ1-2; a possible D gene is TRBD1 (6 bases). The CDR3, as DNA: TGTGCCAGCAGTACAGGGAACTATGGCTACACCTTC. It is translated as CASSTGNYGYTF.